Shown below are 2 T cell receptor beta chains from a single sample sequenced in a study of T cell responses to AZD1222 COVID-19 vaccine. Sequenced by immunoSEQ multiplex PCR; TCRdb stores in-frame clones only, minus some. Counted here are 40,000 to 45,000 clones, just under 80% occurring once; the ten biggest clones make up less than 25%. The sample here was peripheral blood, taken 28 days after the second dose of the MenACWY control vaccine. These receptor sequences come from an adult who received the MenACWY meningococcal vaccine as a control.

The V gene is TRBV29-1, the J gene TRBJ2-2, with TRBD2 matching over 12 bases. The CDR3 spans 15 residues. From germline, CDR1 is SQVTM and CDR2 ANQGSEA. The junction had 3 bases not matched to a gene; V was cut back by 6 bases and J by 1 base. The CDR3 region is CSVWGLAGNTGELFF. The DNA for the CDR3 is TGCAGCGTCTGGGGACTAGCGGGGAACACCGGGGAGCTGTTTTTT.

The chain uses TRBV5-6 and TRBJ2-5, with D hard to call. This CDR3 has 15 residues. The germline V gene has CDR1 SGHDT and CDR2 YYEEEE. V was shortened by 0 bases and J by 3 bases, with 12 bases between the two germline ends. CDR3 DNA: TGTGCCAGCAGCTTGGAGATTCTCGTCAAAGAGACCCAGTACTTC. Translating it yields CASSLEILVKETQYF.